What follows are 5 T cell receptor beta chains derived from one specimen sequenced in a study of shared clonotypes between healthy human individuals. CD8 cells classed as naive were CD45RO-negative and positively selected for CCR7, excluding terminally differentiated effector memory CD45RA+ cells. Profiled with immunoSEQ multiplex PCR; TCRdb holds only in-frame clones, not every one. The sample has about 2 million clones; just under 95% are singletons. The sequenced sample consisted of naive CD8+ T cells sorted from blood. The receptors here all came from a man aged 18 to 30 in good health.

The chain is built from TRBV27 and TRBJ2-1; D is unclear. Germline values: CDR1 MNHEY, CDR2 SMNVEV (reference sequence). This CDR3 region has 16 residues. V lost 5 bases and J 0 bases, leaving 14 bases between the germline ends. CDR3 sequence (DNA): TGTGCCAGCAGTCCCTCTCAAGGTGACTCCTACAATGAGCAGTTCTTC. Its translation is CASSPSQGDSYNEQFF.

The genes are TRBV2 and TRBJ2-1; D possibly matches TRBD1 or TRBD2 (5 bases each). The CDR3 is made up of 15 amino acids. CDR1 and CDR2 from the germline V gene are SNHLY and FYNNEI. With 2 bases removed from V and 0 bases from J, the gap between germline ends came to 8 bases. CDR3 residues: CASSETGLSYNEQFF. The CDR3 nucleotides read TGTGCCAGCAGTGAAACAGGACTCTCCTACAATGAGCAGTTCTTC.

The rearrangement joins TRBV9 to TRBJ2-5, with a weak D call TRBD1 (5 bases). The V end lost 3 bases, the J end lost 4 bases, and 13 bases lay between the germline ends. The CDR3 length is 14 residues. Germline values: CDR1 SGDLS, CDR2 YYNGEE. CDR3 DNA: TGTGCCAGCAGCGCTTGGGCAGGGCCAGAGACCCAGTACTTC. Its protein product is CASSAWAGPETQYF.

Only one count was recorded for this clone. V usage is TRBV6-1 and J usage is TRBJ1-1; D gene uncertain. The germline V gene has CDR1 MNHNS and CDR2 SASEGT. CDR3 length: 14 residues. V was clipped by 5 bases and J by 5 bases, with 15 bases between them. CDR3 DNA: TGTGCCAGCAGTTCGCCGGCAAGAGGAACTGAAGCTTTCTTT. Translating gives CASSSPARGTEAFF.

The CDR3 region has the DNA TGTGCCAGCAGCTTGGCCTTACAAGGGGGATTCGACAATGAGCAGTTCTTC. It yields the protein CASSLALQGGFDNEQFF. This chain joins TRBV5-6 and TRBJ2-1, with a tentative D call TRBD1 (6 bases). V lost 0 bases and J 5 bases, leaving 18 bases between the germline ends. Germline V gene lookup returns CDR1 SGHDT and CDR2 YYEEEE. The CDR3 length is 17 residues.